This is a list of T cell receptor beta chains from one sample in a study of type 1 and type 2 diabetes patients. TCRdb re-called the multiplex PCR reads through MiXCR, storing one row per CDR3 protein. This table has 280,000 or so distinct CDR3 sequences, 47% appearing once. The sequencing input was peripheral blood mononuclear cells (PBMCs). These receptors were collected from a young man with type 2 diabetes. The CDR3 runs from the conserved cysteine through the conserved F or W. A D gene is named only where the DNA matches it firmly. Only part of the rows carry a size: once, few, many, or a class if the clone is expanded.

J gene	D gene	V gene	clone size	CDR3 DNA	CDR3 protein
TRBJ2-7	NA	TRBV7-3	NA	TGTGCCAGCAGCAAAGGGGATTACAGGTTAACCTCCTACGAGCAGTACTTC	CASSKGDYRLTSYEQYF
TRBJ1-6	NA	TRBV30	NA	TGTGCCTGGAATAGTAATACTAAGGGGTATAATTCACCCCTCCACTTT	CAWNSNTKGYNSPLHF
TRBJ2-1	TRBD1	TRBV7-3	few	TGTGCCAGCAGCGCCGACAGGGCCACAATCAATGAGCAGTTCTTC	CASSADRATINEQFF
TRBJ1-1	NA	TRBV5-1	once	TGCGCCAGCAGCTCGGCGGGGGGGAACACCGAAGCTTTCTTT	CASSSAGGNTEAFF
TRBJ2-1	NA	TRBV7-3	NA	TGTGCCAGCAGCTACAATACCGGGGAGCAGTTCTTC	CASSYNTGEQFF
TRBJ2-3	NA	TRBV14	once	TGTGCCAGCAGCCAAGGCCCCGGGGGGCTTATGACAGATACGCAGTGTTTT	CASSQGPGGLMTDTQCF
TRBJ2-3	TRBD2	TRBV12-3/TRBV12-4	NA	TGTGCCAGCAGTTTAACTACTAGCGGGAGCACAGATACGCAGTATTTT	CASSLTTSGSTDTQYF
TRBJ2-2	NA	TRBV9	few	TGTGCCAGCAGCGTAGGTCTCCCCTTCGGGGAGCTGTTTTTT	CASSVGLPFGELFF
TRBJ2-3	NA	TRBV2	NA	TGTGCCAGCGACGTGCAGATATCAGATACGCAGTATTTT	CASDVQISDTQYF
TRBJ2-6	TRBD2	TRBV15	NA	TGTGCCACCAGCTCAGGACGGGGGGGCCCTCACGTCCTGACTTTC	CATSSGRGGPHVLTF
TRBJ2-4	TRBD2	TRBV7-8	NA	TGTGCCAGCAGCGTACTTTGGACTAGTGTTGGGGCCAAAAACATTCAGTACTTC	CASSVLWTSVGAKNIQYF
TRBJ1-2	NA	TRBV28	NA	TGTGCCAGCAGTGGAGGGCTACAGGGCTACACCTTC	CASSGGLQGYTF
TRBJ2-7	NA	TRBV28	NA	TGTGCCAGCAGCCCCACGCGGGCTACCTCCTACGAGCAGTACTTC	CASSPTRATSYEQYF
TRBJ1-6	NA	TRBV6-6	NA	TGTGCCAGCAGACCCGACAGTGGTTCACCCCTCCACTTT	CASRPDSGSPLHF
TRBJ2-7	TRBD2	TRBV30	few	TGTGCCTGGAGTGTACGGGCTAGCGGGAGAAGGAAGGACTACGAGCAGTACTTC	CAWSVRASGRRKDYEQYF
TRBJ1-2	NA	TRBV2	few	TGTGCCAGCAGTCTGAATGGGGGAGAGGGCTACACCTTC	CASSLNGGEGYTF
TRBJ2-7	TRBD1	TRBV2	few	TGTGCCAGAGGGACAGGGAGGGATCAGGGTGAGCAGTGCTTC	CARGTGRDQGEQCF
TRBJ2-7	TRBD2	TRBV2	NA	TGTGCCAGCACCCAACTAGCGGGAGTGTACGAGCAGTACTTC	CASTQLAGVYEQYF
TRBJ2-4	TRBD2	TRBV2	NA	TGTGCCAGCAGCGCCCGAATAGCGGGAGGGGTAGCCAAAAACATTCAGTACTTC	CASSARIAGGVAKNIQYF
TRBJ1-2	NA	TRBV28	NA	TGTGCCAGCAGTCCATCTGTCGTGCGACAGCTAGCTAACTATGGCTACACCTTC	CASSPSVVRQLANYGYTF
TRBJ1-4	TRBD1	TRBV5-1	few	TGCGCCAGCAGCCCGGGGACAGGTTCAACTAATGAAAAACTGTTTTTT	CASSPGTGSTNEKLFF
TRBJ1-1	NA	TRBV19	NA	TGTGCCAGTTGTGAGGGTCCGGGGAACACTGAAGCTTTCTTT	CASCEGPGNTEAFF
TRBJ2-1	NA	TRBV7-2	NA	TGTGCCAGCACGCTAGCGACATTCAATGAGCAGTTCTTC	CASTLATFNEQFF
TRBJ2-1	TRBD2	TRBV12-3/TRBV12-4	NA	TGTGCCACCGGGGGGGTAAACAATGAGCAGTTCTTC	CATGGVNNEQFF
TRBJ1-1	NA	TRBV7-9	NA	TGTGCCAGCAGCTTAACTGAAGCTTTCTTT	CASSLTEAFF
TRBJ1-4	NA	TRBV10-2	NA	TGCGCCAGCAGGTTGCGGGGGCAGGAGGAAAAACTGTTTTTT	CASRLRGQEEKLFF
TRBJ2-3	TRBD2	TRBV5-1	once	TGCGCCAGCAGCGATCTAGCGGGAACAGATACGCAGTATTTT	CASSDLAGTDTQYF
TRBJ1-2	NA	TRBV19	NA	TGTGCCAGTAGTCAGGTCCGACTAAATTATGGCTACACCTTC	CASSQVRLNYGYTF
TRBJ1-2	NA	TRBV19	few	TGTGCCAGTACAGGTGGCTGGGGCTACACCTTC	CASTGGWGYTF
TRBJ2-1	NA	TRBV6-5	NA	TGTGCCAGCAGTTTCACAGCCCTCTGGAACAATGAGCAGTTCTTC	CASSFTALWNNEQFF
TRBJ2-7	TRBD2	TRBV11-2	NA	TGTGCCAGCAGACGACTAGCGGGGACCTACGAGCAGTACTTC	CASRRLAGTYEQYF
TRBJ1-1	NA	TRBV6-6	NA	TGTGCCAGCAGTCTCACGGAACTGAACACTGAAGCTTTCTTT	CASSLTELNTEAFF
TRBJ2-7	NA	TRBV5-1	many	TGCGCCAGCAGCTTGGTTGCGGGCGGCGGCTACGAGCAGTACTTC	CASSLVAGGGYEQYF
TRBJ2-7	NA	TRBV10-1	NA	TGCGCCAGCAGTGATGGGGGGGCCCACGGGCAGTACTTC	CASSDGGAHGQYF
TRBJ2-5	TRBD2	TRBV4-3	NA	TGCGCCAGCAGCCAAGGTCAGCGGGGGGGAGAGTTCTTC	CASSQGQRGGEFF
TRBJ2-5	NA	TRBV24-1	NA	TGTGCCACCAGTGCGTTTGCCTCCAGAGGGTCCCAAGAGACCCAGTACTTC	CATSAFASRGSQETQYF